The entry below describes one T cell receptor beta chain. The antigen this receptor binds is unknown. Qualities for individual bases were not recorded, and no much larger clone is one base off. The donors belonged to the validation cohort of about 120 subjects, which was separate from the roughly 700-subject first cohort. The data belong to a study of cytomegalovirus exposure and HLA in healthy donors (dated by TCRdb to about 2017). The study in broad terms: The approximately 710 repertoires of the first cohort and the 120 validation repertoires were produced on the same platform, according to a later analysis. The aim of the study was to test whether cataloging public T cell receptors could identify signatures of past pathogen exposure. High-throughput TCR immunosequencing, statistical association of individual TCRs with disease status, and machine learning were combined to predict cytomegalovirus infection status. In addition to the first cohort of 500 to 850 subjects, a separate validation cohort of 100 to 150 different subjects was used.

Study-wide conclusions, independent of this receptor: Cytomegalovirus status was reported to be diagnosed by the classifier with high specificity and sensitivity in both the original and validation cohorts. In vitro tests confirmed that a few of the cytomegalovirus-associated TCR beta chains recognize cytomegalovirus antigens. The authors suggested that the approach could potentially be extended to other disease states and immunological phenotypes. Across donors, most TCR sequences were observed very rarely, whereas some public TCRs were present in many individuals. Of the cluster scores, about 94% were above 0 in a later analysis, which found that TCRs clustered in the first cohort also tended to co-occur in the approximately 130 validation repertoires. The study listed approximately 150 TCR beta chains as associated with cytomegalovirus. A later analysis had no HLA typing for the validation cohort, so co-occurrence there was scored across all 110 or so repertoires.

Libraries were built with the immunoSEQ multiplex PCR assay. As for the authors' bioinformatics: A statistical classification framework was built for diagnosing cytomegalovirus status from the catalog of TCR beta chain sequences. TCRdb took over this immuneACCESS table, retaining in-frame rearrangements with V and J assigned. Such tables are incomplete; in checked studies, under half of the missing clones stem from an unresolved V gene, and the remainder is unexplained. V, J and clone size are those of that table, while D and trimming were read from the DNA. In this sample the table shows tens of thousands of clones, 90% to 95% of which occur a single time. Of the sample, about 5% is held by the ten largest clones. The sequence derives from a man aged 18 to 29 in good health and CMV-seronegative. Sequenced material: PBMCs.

The DNA is as follows: TGTGCCAGCAGCTCATTAGCGGGGGGGCCTCTTTACAATGAGCAGTTCTTC. This gives the protein CASSSLAGGPLYNEQFF. The V gene is TRBV7-8 and the J gene is TRBJ2-1, with TRBD2 identical over 11 junction bases. Taken from cysteine to phenylalanine, the CDR3 has 17 residues. Of the read, only the CDR3 DNA is kept; its 51 bases are in frame from base 1. The germline V and J ends show losses of 4 bases and 4 bases respectively, and no gene match explains 9 bases of the junction. CDR1 and CDR2 were assigned from the germline V gene as SGHVS and FQNEAQ.